This T cell receptor (beta chain) derives from a study of shared clonotypes between healthy human individuals. The CDR3 spans 15 residues. CDR1 is SGHAT, CDR2 FQNNGV, per germline. V lost 4 bases and J lost 2; bases outside the gene matches: 8. The study, taken as a whole, reports: Compared with memory subsets, naive subsets generally had larger estimated richness. Some naive CD4 clonotypes, 5% to 5.5%, turned up in common across four donors.

On this clone itself: Its antigen is as yet unknown.

The donors, all of them Caucasian adults, lived in Nashville, Tennessee. Each PCR replicate from the sorted subsets contained around 0.2 ug DNA, which is tens of thousands of T cell genomes. Assay: immunoSEQ multiplex PCR; the TCRdb copy retains only in-frame clones and omits some. The repertoire includes about 2.4 million clones, just over 90% of them detected once, and around 0.15% sits in the top ten. The specimen sequenced was naive CD4+ T cells sorted from blood. Subset noted: CD45RA+ positively selected. This clonotype was obtained from a man aged 18 to 30 in good health. The V call is TRBV11-2, the J call TRBJ2-7; 7 bases line up with TRBD1. The CDR3 sequence is CASSSTPGQTYEQYF. CDR3 DNA sequence: TGTGCCAGCAGCTCAACACCGGGACAGACCTACGAGCAGTACTTC. Full variable domain (missing parts from reference TRBV11-2 and TRBJ2-7): EAGVAQSPRYKIIEKRQSVAFWCNPISGHATLYWYQQILGQGPKLLIQFQNNGVVDDSQLPKDRFSAERLKGVDSTLKIQPAKLEDSAVYLCASSSTPGQTYEQYFGPGTRLTVT.